These 11 T cell receptor beta chains share one sample of origin, sequenced in a study of blood T cell repertoires in COVID-19. The table came from immunoSEQ multiplex PCR; TCRdb's copy has only in-frame clones and leaves some out. The data contain under 65,000 clones, 91% of them seen just once; the ten biggest clones take up about 8.1%. Material: peripheral blood. Receptors originate from a human donor in a cohort sampled during active COVID-19.

This chain uses TRBV6-4 with TRBJ1-6; TRBD1 might be the D (6 bases). This CDR3 has 14 residues. Trimming cost V 1 base and J 7 bases, with 8 bases left between them. Germline CDR1 MRHNA, CDR2 SNTAGT. In DNA form, the CDR3 reads TGTGCCAGCAGTGACTACAGGGACAATTCACCCCTCCACTTT. Translated, it gives CASSDYRDNSPLHF.

CDR3 DNA sequence: TGTGCCAGCAGTTTACAGGGCAGGGACATTCAGTACTTC. Residues: CASSLQGRDIQYF. The rearrangement joins TRBV28 to TRBJ2-4; TRBD1 is a possible D gene (5 bases). There are 13 residues in the CDR3. V dropped 2 bases and J dropped 8 bases, with 10 bases sitting between them. Germline CDR1 MDHEN, CDR2 SYDVKM.

The chain links TRBV18 to TRBJ2-7; 15 bases are shared with TRBD2. The CDR3 consists of 18 residues. V shed 3 bases, J shed 2 bases, and the junction held 8 bases outside the gene matches. The germline V gene encodes CDR1 KGHSH and CDR2 LQKENI. CDR3 region: CASSPTPGTSGRPYEQYF. In nucleotides, the CDR3 is TGTGCCAGCTCACCTACCCCTGGGACTAGCGGGAGGCCCTACGAGCAGTACTTC.

The chain has TRBV7-9 and TRBJ2-1; 10 nucleotides agree with TRBD2. V lost 2 bases and J lost 6; bases outside the gene matches: 7. The CDR3 has 16 residues. The germline gives CDR1 SEHNR, CDR2 FQNEAQ (reference sequence). DNA of the CDR3: TGTGCCAGCAGCTTAAGCCTAGCGGGAGCTCTCAATGAGCAGTTCTTC. It encodes CASSLSLAGALNEQFF. Full variable domain (missing parts from reference TRBV7-9 and TRBJ2-1): DTGVSQNPRHKITKRGQNVTFRCDPISEHNRLYWYRQTLGQGPEFLTYFQNEAQLEKSRLLSDRFSAERPKGSFSTLEIQRTEQGDSAMYLCASSLSLAGALNEQFFGPGTRLTVL.

Only one count was recorded for this clone. The V gene is TRBV30, the J gene TRBJ1-5; 9 bases align to TRBD1. V shed 2 bases and J 8 bases; nucleotides not matched to a gene: 7. The CDR3 consists of 14 residues. CDR1 and CDR2 (germline): GTSNPN, SVGIG (reference sequence). CDR3 sequence reads: CAWSLGQGQEPQHF. The CDR3 DNA sequence: TGTGCCTGGAGTCTTGGACAGGGGCAGGAGCCCCAGCATTTT.

The rearrangement uses TRBV27 and TRBJ1-4; 7 nucleotides agree with TRBD1. Germline lookup yields CDR1 MNHEY and CDR2 SMNVEV (reference sequence). The CDR3 extends over 16 amino acids. V gave up 7 bases and J gave up 0 bases; unmatched junction bases: 8. The CDR3, as DNA: TGTGCCAGCACCAACAGGGGATTTGCAACTAATGAAAAACTGTTTTTT. Amino acid sequence: CASTNRGFATNEKLFF.

V gene TRBV6-2 or TRBV6-3 combines with J gene TRBJ1-5; 7 bases fit TRBD1. The CDR3 spans 16 residues. From germline, CDR1 is MNHEY and CDR2 SVGEGT. Trimming removed 6 bases from V and 0 bases from J; junction bases left unmatched: 8. The CDR3 sequence is CASSRIGTDSNQPQHF. The CDR3 DNA follows: TGTGCCAGCAGCCGTATCGGGACAGATAGCAATCAGCCCCAGCATTTT.

The chain combines TRBV7-2 with TRBJ2-1; 10 positions match TRBD1. This CDR3 region has 15 residues. The germline CDR1 and CDR2 sequences are SGHTA and FQGNSA. Losses at the gene ends were 3 bases for V and 10 bases for J; bases not matched to a gene: 9. The CDR3 is CASSFDRGRFNEQFF. For the CDR3, the DNA is TGTGCCAGCAGCTTCGACAGGGGGCGGTTTAACGAGCAGTTCTTC.

J is TRBJ2-1 and V is TRBV9; D gene uncertain. The CDR3 contains 13 residues. Trimming left V 2 bases short and J 9 bases short, with 12 bases between. Germline V gene data show CDR1 as SGDLS and CDR2 as YYNGEE. The CDR3 here is CASSVLGGAEQFF. In DNA, the CDR3 is TGTGCCAGCAGCGTCCTAGGTGGCGCTGAGCAGTTCTTC.

This clone is deemed medium-sized (0.01 to 0.1%). The chain uses TRBV2 and TRBJ1-6, with TRBD1 matching over 9 bases. V shed 7 bases, J shed 10 bases, and the junction held 5 bases outside the gene matches. Germline CDR1 and CDR2: SNHLY and FYNNEI. This CDR3 is 13 amino acids long. The CDR3 DNA reads as TGTGCCAGCACCGGGACAGGGCCGTCACCCCTCCACTTT. Translated: CASTGTGPSPLHF.

The CDR3 DNA follows: TGCGCCAGCAGTTTGACCGGGACTCCGGTCCCCGGGGAGCTGTTTTTT. It specifies CASSLTGTPVPGELFF. V is TRBV5-1 and J is TRBJ2-2; D possibly corresponds to TRBD2 (6 bases). This CDR3 comprises 16 residues. V gave up 5 bases and J gave up 6 bases, with 20 bases separating them. CDR1 is SGHRS, CDR2 YFSETQ, per germline.